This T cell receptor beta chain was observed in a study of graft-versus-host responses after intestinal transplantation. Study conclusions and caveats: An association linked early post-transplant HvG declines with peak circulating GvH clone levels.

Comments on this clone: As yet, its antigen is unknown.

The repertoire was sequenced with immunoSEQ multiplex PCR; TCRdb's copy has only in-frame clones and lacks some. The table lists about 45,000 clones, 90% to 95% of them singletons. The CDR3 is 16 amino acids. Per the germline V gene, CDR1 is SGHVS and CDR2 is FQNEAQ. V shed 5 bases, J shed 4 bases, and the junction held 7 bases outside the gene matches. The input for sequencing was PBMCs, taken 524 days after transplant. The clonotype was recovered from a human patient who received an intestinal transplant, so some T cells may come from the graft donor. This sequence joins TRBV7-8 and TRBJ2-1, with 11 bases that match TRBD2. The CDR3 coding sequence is TGTGCCAGCAGCCACGGACTAGCGGGCCTATACAATGAGCAGTTCTTC. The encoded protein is CASSHGLAGLYNEQFF.